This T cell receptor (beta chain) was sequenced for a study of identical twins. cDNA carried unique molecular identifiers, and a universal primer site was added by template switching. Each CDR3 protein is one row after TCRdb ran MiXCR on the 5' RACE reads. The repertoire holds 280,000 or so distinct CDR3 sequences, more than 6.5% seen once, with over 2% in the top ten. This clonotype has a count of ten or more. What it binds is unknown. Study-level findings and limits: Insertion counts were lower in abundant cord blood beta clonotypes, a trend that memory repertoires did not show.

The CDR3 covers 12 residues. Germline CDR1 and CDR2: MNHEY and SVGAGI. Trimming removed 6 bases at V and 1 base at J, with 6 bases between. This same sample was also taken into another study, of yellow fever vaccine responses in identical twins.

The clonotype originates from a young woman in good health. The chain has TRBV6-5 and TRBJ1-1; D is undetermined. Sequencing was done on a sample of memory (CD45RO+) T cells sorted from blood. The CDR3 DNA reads TGTGCCAGCAGCCCCCCGAACACTGAAGCTTTCTTT. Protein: CASSPPNTEAFF.